This entry lists 22 T cell receptor beta chains sequenced from one sample in a study of blood T cell repertoires in COVID-19. TCRdb's copy holds only in-frame clones and misses some; the assay was immunoSEQ multiplex PCR. The table has 45,000 to 55,000 clones, around 80% seen once. The specimen sequenced was peripheral blood. The receptors shown here come from a man aged 45 to 65 with acute or convalescent COVID-19.

The rearrangement joins TRBV6-6 to TRBJ2-2; a weak D match, TRBD1 (6 bases). V lost 5 bases to trimming and J lost 5 bases, with 12 bases between them. Germline lookup yields CDR1 MNHNY and CDR2 SVGAGI (reference sequence). The CDR3 loop spans 14 amino acids. CDR3 residues: CASSHRVNTGELFF. The CDR3 DNA is TGTGCCAGCAGTCACAGGGTGAATACCGGGGAGCTGTTTTTT.

This clone was detected once. CDR3 region: CASSPRNENQPQHF. The DNA of the CDR3 is TGTGCCAGCAGTCCCCGAAACGAGAATCAGCCCCAGCATTTT. The rearrangement joins TRBV6-5 to TRBJ1-5; D is undetermined. The germline gives CDR1 MNHEY, CDR2 SVGAGI. The CDR3 totals 14 residues. The V gene lost 5 bases and the J gene lost 4 bases, with 12 bases spanning the gap.

The chain is built from TRBV10-1 and TRBJ2-2, with D perhaps TRBD1 (6 bases). Trimming took off 0 bases at V and 1 base at J, with 9 bases between the two ends. Per the germline V gene, CDR1 is WNHNN and CDR2 is SYGVQD (reference sequence). The CDR3 runs to 16 residues. The CDR3 sequence is CASSESGRGNTGELFF. The CDR3 DNA follows: TGCGCCAGCAGTGAGTCGGGCAGGGGGAACACCGGGGAGCTGTTTTTT.

The V call is TRBV4-2, the J call TRBJ2-1, with TRBD2 as a possible D gene (6 bases). The germline gives CDR1 LGHNA, CDR2 YNFKEQ. V was cut by 3 bases and J by 10 bases, with 16 bases left in between. This CDR3 is built from 14 residues. The CDR3 reads CASSQPPGEGEQFF. CDR3 bases: TGTGCCAGCAGCCAGCCCCCGGGAGAGGGAGAGCAGTTCTTC.

This clone has a handful of counts. The chain employs TRBV24-1 and TRBJ2-3; no clear D gene. Germline V gives CDR1 KGHDR, CDR2 SFDVKD. The CDR3 covers 11 residues. Trimming shortened V by 2 bases and J by 8 bases, and 4 bases separated the two germline ends. CDR3 in amino acids: CATSDSVTQYF. CDR3 bases: TGTGCCACCAGTGATTCTGTTACGCAGTATTTT.

This chain joins TRBV28 and TRBJ1-1; D may be TRBD1 (6 bases). The CDR3 totals 13 residues. Trimming pared 3 bases from V and 8 bases from J, leaving 13 bases between. From germline, CDR1 is MDHEN and CDR2 SYDVKM. This chain's CDR3 is CASSLATGLEAFF. CDR3 nucleotide sequence: TGTGCCAGCAGTTTGGCCACAGGGCTCGAAGCTTTCTTT. Full variable domain (rest looked up from reference TRBV28 and TRBJ1-1): DVKVTQSSRYLVKRTGEKVFLECVQDMDHENMFWYRQDPGLGLRLIYFSYDVKMKEKGDIPEGYSVSREKKERFSLILESASTNQTSMYLCASSLATGLEAFFGQGTRLTVV.

The gene calls are TRBV28 and TRBJ1-3; D gene unclear. Deletions cut 2 bases from V and 0 bases from J, with 5 bases between. The CDR3 contains 14 residues. The V gene's germline CDR1 is MDHEN and CDR2 SYDVKM. The CDR3 reads CASSLRVSGNTIYF. The CDR3 DNA reads TGTGCCAGCAGTTTACGGGTCTCTGGAAACACCATATATTTT.

The V and J genes are TRBV19 and TRBJ2-1, with 9 bases that match TRBD2. The J segment lost 3 bases and the V segment lost 7 bases, leaving 7 bases of the junction unmatched. In germline, CDR1 is LNHDA, CDR2 SQIVND (reference sequence). The CDR3 runs to 15 residues. DNA of the CDR3: TGTGCCAGTACGATTGGGACTAGCCGCTACAATGAGCAGTTCTTC. Translation: CASTIGTSRYNEQFF.

The rearrangement links TRBV27 to TRBJ1-2, with TRBD1 matching over 12 bases. V lost 5 bases and J lost 8; bases outside the gene matches: 3. CDR1 and CDR2 from the germline V gene are MNHEY and SMNVEV (reference sequence). The CDR3 is made up of 13 amino acids. CDR3 sequence (DNA): TGTGCCAGCAGTCCGGGACAGGGGGCGGGCTACACCTTC. It specifies CASSPGQGAGYTF.

The chain couples TRBV7-7 to TRBJ2-1, with TRBD1 as a possible D gene (6 bases). Looked up from germline, CDR1 is SSHAT and CDR2 is FNYEAQ (reference sequence). CDR3 size: 15 residues. This chain's CDR3 is CASSWGPRSYNEQFF. The CDR3 nucleotides are TGTGCTAGCTCCTGGGGGCCGAGATCCTACAATGAGCAGTTCTTC.

V gene TRBV6-6 combines with J gene TRBJ1-6; 8 bases line up with TRBD1. This CDR3 has 16 residues. The ends lost 7 bases at V and 7 bases at J; junction bases unmatched: 12. Per the germline V gene, CDR1 is MNHNY and CDR2 is SVGAGI (reference sequence). The CDR3 is CASNQPGQGNNSPLHF. The CDR3 region has the DNA TGTGCCAGCAATCAGCCCGGACAGGGAAACAATTCACCCCTCCACTTT.

V gene TRBV27 combines with J gene TRBJ1-1; D possibly corresponds to TRBD1 (5 bases). CDR3 length: 14 residues. CDR1 is MNHEY, CDR2 SMNVEV, per germline (reference sequence). V was cut by 5 bases and J by 4 bases, with 14 bases left in between. The CDR3 bases are TGTGCCAGCAGTAGGGCATATGGGGCCACTGAAGCTTTCTTT. Translation gives CASSRAYGATEAFF.

This clone was picked up one time. The V call is TRBV15, the J call TRBJ2-5, with D maybe TRBD1 (6 bases). The CDR3 is made up of 16 amino acids. The V end was cut by 2 bases, the J end by 4 bases, with 17 bases between. CDR1 and CDR2 (germline): LNHNV, YYDKDF (reference sequence). This chain's CDR3 is CATSRPPTGLVETQYF. CDR3 DNA: TGTGCCACCAGCAGACCTCCCACAGGGCTCGTAGAGACCCAGTACTTC.

This chain uses TRBV28 with TRBJ1-1; 7 nucleotides line up with TRBD1. V shed 6 bases and J 4 bases; nucleotides not matched to a gene: 11. The CDR3 runs to 15 residues. Germline V gives CDR1 MDHEN, CDR2 SYDVKM. The CDR3 region is CASRGQLLWGTEAFF. The CDR3 DNA sequence: TGTGCCAGCAGGGGACAGTTACTTTGGGGCACTGAAGCTTTCTTT.

V and J are TRBV6-5 and TRBJ2-2; D possibly corresponds to TRBD1 (6 bases). From germline, CDR1 is MNHEY and CDR2 SVGAGI. This CDR3 contains 15 residues. Trimming shortened V by 5 bases and J by 6 bases, and 16 bases separated the two germline ends. The CDR3 region has the DNA TGTGCCAGCAGTCCCGAGGGGGTATCGGCCGGGGAGCTGTTTTTT. The encoded protein is CASSPEGVSAGELFF.

V gene TRBV19 combines with J gene TRBJ2-5, with 8 bases fitting TRBD2. The CDR3 covers 16 residues. Germline lookup yields CDR1 LNHDA and CDR2 SQIVND (reference sequence). Trimming removed 3 bases from V and 7 bases from J; junction bases left unmatched: 13. In DNA form, the CDR3 reads TGTGCCAGTAGTATGGCGGGCGGGGGGTCCGTCGGGACCCAGTACTTC. Encoded protein: CASSMAGGGSVGTQYF.

Here the CDR3 DNA reads TGCAGTGCAGGGGGCCAAAGTGGCTACACCTTC. Translation gives CSAGGQSGYTF. J is TRBJ1-2 and V is TRBV29-1, with 8 bases that match TRBD1. The CDR3 is 11 residues long. The germline V gene encodes CDR1 SQVTM and CDR2 ANQGSEA. The entire variable domain, with the rest obtained from reference TRBV29-1 and TRBJ1-2, is as follows: SAVISQKPSRDICQRGTSLTIQCQVDSQVTMMFWYRQQPGQSLTLIATANQGSEATYESGFVIDKFPISRPNLTFSTLTVSNMSPEDSSIYLCSAGGQSGYTFGSGTRLTVV.

Points on this clone: The identical CDR3 is also encoded by other nucleotide sequences in the sample. The chain carries TRBV6-1 and TRBJ1-6; a weak D match, TRBD1 (6 bases). V was trimmed by 1 base and J by 9 bases, leaving 13 bases between them. The length of the CDR3 is 15 residues. Germline V lookup: CDR1 MNHNS, CDR2 SASEGT. This CDR3 is CASSEVRGASSPLHF. CDR3 sequence (DNA): TGTGCCAGCAGTGAAGTGCGGGGGGCGAGTTCACCCCTCCACTTT.

CDR3 DNA: TGTGCCACCAGTGACGCAGAGCGGGGGGGGTCAGATACGCAGTATTTT. Protein: CATSDAERGGSDTQYF. The genes are TRBV24-1 and TRBJ2-3; 10 positions agree with TRBD2. J lost 4 bases, V lost 4 bases, and 7 bases had no gene match. This CDR3 has 16 residues. CDR1 KGHDR and CDR2 SFDVKD come from the germline V gene.

The chain employs TRBV5-8 and TRBJ1-2, with D maybe TRBD1 (6 bases). V lost 0 bases to trimming and J lost 4 bases, with 10 bases between them. Germline values: CDR1 SGHTS, CDR2 YDEGEE. The CDR3 spans 14 residues. The chain's CDR3 is CASSLDRAAYGYTF. DNA for the CDR3: TGTGCCAGCAGCTTGGACAGGGCGGCCTATGGCTACACCTTC.

The chain has TRBV7-6 and TRBJ1-1, with 7 positions matching TRBD1. The CDR3 loop spans 14 amino acids. Looked up from germline, CDR1 is SGHVS and CDR2 is FNYEAQ. The V segment lost 5 bases and the J segment 5 bases; nucleotides outside the gene matches: 8. CDR3 in DNA: TGTGCCAGCAGCGTGAGACAGGGTAGTACTGAAGCTTTCTTT. Translating it yields CASSVRQGSTEAFF.

The chain combines TRBV5-1 with TRBJ2-5; 9 bases are shared with TRBD2. The V gene end was trimmed by 4 bases and the J gene end by 5 bases; junction bases not matched to a gene: 6. In germline, CDR1 is SGHRS, CDR2 YFSETQ. There are 14 residues in the CDR3. The CDR3 DNA reads as TGCGCCAGCAGCAGAGATAGCGGGAGCGAGACCCAGTACTTC. It is translated as CASSRDSGSETQYF. The full variable domain, completed using reference TRBV5-1 and TRBJ2-5, is KAGVTQTPRYLIKTRGQQVTLSCSPISGHRSVSWYQQTPGQGLQFLFEYFSETQRNKGNFPGRFSGRQFSNSRSEMNVSTLELGDSALYLCASSRDSGSETQYFGPGTRLLVL.